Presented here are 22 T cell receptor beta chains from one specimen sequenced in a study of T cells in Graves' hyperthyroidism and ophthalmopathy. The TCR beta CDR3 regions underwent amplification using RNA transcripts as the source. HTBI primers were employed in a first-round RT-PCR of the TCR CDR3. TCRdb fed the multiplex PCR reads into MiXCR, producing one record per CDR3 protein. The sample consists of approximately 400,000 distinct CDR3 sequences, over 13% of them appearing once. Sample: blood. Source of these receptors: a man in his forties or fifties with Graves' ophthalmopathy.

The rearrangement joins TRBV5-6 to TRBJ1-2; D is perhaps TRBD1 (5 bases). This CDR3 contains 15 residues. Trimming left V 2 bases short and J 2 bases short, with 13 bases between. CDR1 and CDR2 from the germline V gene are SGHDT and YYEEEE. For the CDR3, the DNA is TGTGCCAGCAGCTTTTACGGGGGGAACAACTATGGCTACACCTTC. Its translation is CASSFYGGNNYGYTF.

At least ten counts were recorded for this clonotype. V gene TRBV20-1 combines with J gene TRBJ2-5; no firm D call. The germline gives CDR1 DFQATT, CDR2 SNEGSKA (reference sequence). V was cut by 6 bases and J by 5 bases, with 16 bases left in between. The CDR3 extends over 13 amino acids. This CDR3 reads CSASARIDETQYF. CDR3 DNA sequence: TGCAGTGCGAGCGCGAGGATCGATGAGACCCAGTACTTC.

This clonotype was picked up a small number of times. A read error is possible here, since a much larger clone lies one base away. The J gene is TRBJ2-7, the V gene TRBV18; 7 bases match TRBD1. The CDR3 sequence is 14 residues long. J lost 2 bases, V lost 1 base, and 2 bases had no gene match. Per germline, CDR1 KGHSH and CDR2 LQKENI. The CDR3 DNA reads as TGTGCCAGCTCACCACTGGACAGGCCCTACGAGCAGTACTTC. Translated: CASSPLDRPYEQYF.

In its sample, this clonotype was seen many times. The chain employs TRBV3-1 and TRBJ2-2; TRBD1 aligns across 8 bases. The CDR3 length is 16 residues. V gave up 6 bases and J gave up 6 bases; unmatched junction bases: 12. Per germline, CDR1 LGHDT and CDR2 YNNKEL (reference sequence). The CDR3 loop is CASSGMRQGFSGELFF. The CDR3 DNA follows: TGTGCCAGCAGTGGAATGAGACAGGGGTTTTCCGGGGAGCTGTTTTTT. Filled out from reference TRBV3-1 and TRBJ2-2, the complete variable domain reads DTAVSQTPKYLVTQMGNDKSIKCEQNLGHDTMYWYKQDSKKFLKIMFSYNNKELIINETVPNRFSPKSPDKAHLNLHINSLELGDSAVYFCASSGMRQGFSGELFFGEGSRLTVL.

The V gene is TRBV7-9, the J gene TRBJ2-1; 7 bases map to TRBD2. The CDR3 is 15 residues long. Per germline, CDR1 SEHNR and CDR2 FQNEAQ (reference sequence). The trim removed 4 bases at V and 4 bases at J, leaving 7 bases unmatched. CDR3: CASSSRTRPYNEQFF. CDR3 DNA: TGTGCCAGCAGCTCACGGACTAGGCCTTACAATGAGCAGTTCTTC.

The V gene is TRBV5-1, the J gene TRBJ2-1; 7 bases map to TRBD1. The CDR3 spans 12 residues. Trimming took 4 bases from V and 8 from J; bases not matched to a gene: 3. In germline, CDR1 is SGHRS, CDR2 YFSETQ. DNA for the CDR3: TGCGCCAGCAGCGGACAGGCTCATGAGCAGTTCTTC. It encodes CASSGQAHEQFF.

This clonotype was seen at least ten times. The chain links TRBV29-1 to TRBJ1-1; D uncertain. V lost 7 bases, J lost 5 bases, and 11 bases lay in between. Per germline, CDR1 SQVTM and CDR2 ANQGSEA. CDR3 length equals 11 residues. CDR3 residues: CSATLGTEAFF. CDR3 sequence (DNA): TGCAGCGCCACTTTAGGTACTGAAGCTTTCTTT. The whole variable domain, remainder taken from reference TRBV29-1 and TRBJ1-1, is SAVISQKPSRDICQRGTSLTIQCQVDSQVTMMFWYRQQPGQSLTLIATANQGSEATYESGFVIDKFPISRPNLTFSTLTVSNMSPEDSSIYLCSATLGTEAFFGQGTRLTVV.

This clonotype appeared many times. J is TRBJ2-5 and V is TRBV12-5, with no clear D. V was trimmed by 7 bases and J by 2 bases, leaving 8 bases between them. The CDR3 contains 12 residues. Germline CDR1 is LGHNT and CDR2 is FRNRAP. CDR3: CASAGSQETQYF. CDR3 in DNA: TGTGCTAGTGCTGGAAGTCAAGAGACCCAGTACTTC.

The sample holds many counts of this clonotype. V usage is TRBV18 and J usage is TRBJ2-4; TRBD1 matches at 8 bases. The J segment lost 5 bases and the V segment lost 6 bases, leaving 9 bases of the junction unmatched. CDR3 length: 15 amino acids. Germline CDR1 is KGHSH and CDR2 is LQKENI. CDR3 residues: CASSPQGQGENIQYF. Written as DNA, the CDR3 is TGTGCCAGCTCCCCCCAAGGACAGGGAGAAAACATTCAGTACTTC.

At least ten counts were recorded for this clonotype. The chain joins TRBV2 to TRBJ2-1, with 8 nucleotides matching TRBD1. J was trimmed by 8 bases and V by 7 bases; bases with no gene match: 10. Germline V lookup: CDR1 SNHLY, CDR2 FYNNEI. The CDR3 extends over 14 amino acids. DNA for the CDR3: TGTGCCAGCACTTTTCTACAGGGGGGTTATGAGCAGTTCTTC. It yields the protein CASTFLQGGYEQFF.

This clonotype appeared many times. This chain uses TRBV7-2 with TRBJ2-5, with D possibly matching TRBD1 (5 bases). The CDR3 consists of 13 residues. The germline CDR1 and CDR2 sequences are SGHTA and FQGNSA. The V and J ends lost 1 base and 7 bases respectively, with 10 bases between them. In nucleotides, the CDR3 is TGTGCCAGCAGCTTAGAGACAGCAAGGACCCAGTACTTC. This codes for CASSLETARTQYF.

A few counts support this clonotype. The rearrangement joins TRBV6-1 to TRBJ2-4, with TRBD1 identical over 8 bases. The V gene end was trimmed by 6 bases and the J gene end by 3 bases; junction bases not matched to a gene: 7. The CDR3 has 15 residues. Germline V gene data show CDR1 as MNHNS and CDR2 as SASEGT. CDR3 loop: CASSPDRVNKNIQYF. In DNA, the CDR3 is TGTGCCAGCAGCCCGGACAGGGTGAACAAAAACATTCAGTACTTC.

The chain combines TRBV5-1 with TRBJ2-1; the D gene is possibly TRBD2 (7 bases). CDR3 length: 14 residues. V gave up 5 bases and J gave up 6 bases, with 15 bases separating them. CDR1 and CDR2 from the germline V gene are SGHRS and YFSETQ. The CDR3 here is CASSNRVAGNEQFF. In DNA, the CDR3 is TGCGCCAGCAGTAACAGGGTAGCGGGCAATGAGCAGTTCTTC.

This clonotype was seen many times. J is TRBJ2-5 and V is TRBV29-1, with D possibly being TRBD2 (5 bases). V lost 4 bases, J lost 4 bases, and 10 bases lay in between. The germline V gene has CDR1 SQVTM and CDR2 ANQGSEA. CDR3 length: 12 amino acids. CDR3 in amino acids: CSVGPSRETQYF. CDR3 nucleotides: TGCAGCGTTGGCCCTAGCAGAGAGACCCAGTACTTC.

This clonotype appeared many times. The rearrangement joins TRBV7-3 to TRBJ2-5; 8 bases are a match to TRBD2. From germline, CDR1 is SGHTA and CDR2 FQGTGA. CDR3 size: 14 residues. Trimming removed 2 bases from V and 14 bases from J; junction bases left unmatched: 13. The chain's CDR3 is CASSLSAGVRPLYF. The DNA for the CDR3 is TGTGCCAGCAGCTTATCAGCGGGAGTTCGTCCCTTATACTTC.

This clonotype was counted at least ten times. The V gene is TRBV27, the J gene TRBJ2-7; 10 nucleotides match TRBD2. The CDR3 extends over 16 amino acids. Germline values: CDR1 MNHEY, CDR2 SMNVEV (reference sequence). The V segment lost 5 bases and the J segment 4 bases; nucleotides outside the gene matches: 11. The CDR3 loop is CASSLRGVAGGYEQYF. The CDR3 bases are TGTGCCAGCAGTCTGCGGGGAGTAGCGGGAGGATACGAGCAGTACTTC.

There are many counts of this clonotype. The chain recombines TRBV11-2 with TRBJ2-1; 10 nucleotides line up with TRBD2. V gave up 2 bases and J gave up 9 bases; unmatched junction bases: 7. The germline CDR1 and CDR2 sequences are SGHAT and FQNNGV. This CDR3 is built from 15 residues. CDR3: CASSLSGTSVGEQFF. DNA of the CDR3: TGTGCCAGCAGCTTATCCGGGACTAGCGTCGGTGAGCAGTTCTTC. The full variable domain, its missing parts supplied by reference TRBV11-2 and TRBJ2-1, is EAGVAQSPRYKIIEKRQSVAFWCNPISGHATLYWYQQILGQGPKLLIQFQNNGVVDDSQLPKDRFSAERLKGVDSTLKIQPAKLEDSAVYLCASSLSGTSVGEQFFGPGTRLTVL.

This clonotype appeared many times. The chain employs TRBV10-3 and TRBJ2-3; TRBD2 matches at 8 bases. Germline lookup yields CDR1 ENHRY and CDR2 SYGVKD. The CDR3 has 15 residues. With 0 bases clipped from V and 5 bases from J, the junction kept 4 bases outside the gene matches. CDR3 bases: TGTGCCATCAGTGAGTCGTTAGCGGGAAAAGATACGCAGTATTTT. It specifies CAISESLAGKDTQYF.

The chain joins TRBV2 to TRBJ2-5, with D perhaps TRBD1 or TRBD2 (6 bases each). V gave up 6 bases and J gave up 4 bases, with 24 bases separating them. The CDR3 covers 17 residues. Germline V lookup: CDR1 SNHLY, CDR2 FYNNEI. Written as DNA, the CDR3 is TGTGCCAGCAGAGGGGGGCCGGGACGGCAACGAACAGAGACCCAGTACTTC. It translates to CASRGGPGRQRTETQYF. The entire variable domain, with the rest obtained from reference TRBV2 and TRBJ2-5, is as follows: EPEVTQTPSHQVTQMGQEVILRCVPISNHLYFYWYRQILGQKVEFLVSFYNNEISEKSEIFDDQFSVERPDGSNFTLKIRSTKLEDSAMYFCASRGGPGRQRTETQYFGPGTRLLVL.

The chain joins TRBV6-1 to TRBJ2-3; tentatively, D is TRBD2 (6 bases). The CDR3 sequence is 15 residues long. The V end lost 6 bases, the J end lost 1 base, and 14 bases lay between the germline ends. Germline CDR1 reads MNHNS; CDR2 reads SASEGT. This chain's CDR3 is CASSQLAAGTDTQYF. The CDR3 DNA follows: TGTGCCAGCAGCCAATTAGCGGCAGGCACAGATACGCAGTATTTT.

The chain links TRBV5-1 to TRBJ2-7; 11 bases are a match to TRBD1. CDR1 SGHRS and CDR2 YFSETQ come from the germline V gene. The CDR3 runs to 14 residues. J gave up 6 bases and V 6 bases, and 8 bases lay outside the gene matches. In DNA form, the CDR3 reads TGCGCCAGCATTCCCGGGACAGGGGGAGGCGAGCAGTACTTC. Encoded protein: CASIPGTGGGEQYF.

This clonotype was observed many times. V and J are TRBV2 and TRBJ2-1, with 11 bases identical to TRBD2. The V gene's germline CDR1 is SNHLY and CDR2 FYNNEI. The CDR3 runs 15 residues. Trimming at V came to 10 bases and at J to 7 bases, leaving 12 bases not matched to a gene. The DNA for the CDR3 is TGTGCCATCACCGGGACTAGCGGTTCGAAAAATGAGCAGTTCTTC. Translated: CAITGTSGSKNEQFF. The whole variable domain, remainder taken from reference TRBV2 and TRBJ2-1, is EPEVTQTPSHQVTQMGQEVILRCVPISNHLYFYWYRQILGQKVEFLVSFYNNEISEKSEIFDDQFSVERPDGSNFTLKIRSTKLEDSAMYFCAITGTSGSKNEQFFGPGTRLTVL.